This TCR beta chain was captured in a study of shared clonotypes between healthy human individuals. Overall study findings and caveats: The generation probabilities recorded for non-shared clonotypes fell below those of clonotypes shared by all four donors.

CD4+ cells underwent separation, giving CD45RA+ naive and CD45RA-negative memory subsets. Trimming took off 2 bases at V and 3 bases at J, with 14 bases between the two ends. The germline gives CDR1 SGHAT, CDR2 FQNNGV. This CDR3 has 15 residues. Worth noting for this clone: Its antigen is as yet unknown.

Sorted subsets were amplified in replicate PCRs using 200 ng DNA, approximately 30,000 T cell genomes. Source study methods: In the immunoSEQ data, sequences were junction-only and lacked quality scores, so filtering differed. Clones were read by immunoSEQ multiplex PCR, and TCRdb kept only the in-frame ones, dropping some. D and trimming were read from the DNA, whereas the V and J calls and clone size are those reported in that table. The sample yields hundreds of thousands of clones, roughly 78% seen once. V is TRBV11-2 and J is TRBJ2-7; D is ambiguous. Sequenced material: memory CD4+ T cells sorted from blood. The subset is: CD45RA-negative fraction. The TCR sequence derives from a woman in her thirties in good health. DNA for the CDR3: TGTGCCAGCAGCTTAATAGTGGCTGAAAACTACGAGCAGTACTTC. Translation: CASSLIVAENYEQYF.